The 21 T cell receptor beta chains in this list originate from one sample, sequenced in a study of shared T cell receptors in the human thymus. Assay used: immunoSEQ multiplex PCR; TCRdb lists only in-frame clones, some missing. The table lists hundreds of thousands of clones, about 90% of them singletons, with under 0.01% in the top ten. These sequences were also reported in another study, on human thymus T cells.

Sample: thymocytes. The receptors shown here come from a boy in the first two years of life with a congenital heart defect.

This clone is a singleton in its sample. The gene calls are TRBV19 and TRBJ2-7; D is possibly TRBD2 (5 bases). The V and J ends lost 2 bases and 0 bases respectively, with 8 bases between them. The CDR3 totals 14 residues. The germline V gene has CDR1 LNHDA and CDR2 SQIVND (reference sequence). CDR3 residues: CASSIIGLSYEQYF. CDR3 DNA sequence: TGTGCCAGTAGTATAATCGGACTCTCCTACGAGCAGTACTTC. The full variable domain, rest sourced from reference TRBV19 and TRBJ2-7, is DGGITQSPKYLFRKEGQNVTLSCEQNLNHDAMYWYRQDPGQGLRLIYYSQIVNDFQKGDIAEGYSVSREKKESFPLTVTSAQKNPTAFYLCASSIIGLSYEQYFGPGTRLTVT.

This rearrangement joins TRBV5-4 to TRBJ1-6; no firm D call. Per germline, CDR1 SGHNT and CDR2 YYREEE (reference sequence). V was shortened by 3 bases and J by 10 bases, with 11 bases between the two germline ends. The CDR3 covers 13 residues. The CDR3 spells CASSYSRFSPLHF. The CDR3 DNA sequence: TGTGCCAGCAGCTACTCCCGATTCTCACCCCTCCACTTT.

This clone has more than one count but fewer than ten. This rearrangement joins TRBV10-3 to TRBJ2-7, with 12 bases identical to TRBD2. V gave up 2 bases and J gave up 2 bases; unmatched junction bases: 4. In germline, CDR1 is ENHRY, CDR2 SYGVKD. There are 16 residues in the CDR3. CDR3 sequence reads: CAISEIGLAGPYEQYF. The CDR3 region has the DNA TGTGCCATCAGTGAGATCGGACTAGCGGGACCCTACGAGCAGTACTTC.

The rearrangement uses TRBV7-8 and TRBJ2-3, with D perhaps matching TRBD1 (5 bases). The CDR3 is 12 amino acids. The germline gives CDR1 SGHVS, CDR2 FQNEAQ. Trimming removed 5 bases from V and 6 bases from J, with 9 bases in between. DNA for the CDR3: TGTGCCAGCAGCCGCAGGGCCGATACGCAGTATTTT. This encodes CASSRRADTQYF.

The chain has TRBV5-1 and TRBJ2-1; 7 nucleotides line up with TRBD2. The CDR3 contains 19 residues. J was trimmed by 1 base and V by 1 base; bases with no gene match: 14. CDR1 and CDR2 from the germline V gene are SGHRS and YFSETQ. CDR3 sequence reads: CASSLRAPLAASSYNEQFF. DNA of the CDR3: TGCGCCAGCAGCTTGAGGGCTCCCCTAGCGGCCTCATCCTACAATGAGCAGTTCTTC.

The chain is built from TRBV2 and TRBJ2-2; TRBD1 aligns across 7 bases. The CDR3 has 16 residues. V gave up 4 bases and J gave up 4 bases; unmatched junction bases: 9. Germline loops: CDR1 SNHLY, CDR2 FYNNEI. In nucleotides, the CDR3 is TGTGCCAGCAGTGCTGAGGGGGCTCGACGCACCGGGGAGCTGTTTTTT. Protein sequence: CASSAEGARRTGELFF.

The chain links TRBV4-3 to TRBJ2-1; 8 bases match TRBD2. Germline V gives CDR1 LGHNA, CDR2 YSLEER. CDR3 length: 16 residues. V was clipped by 0 bases and J by 5 bases; unmatched bases: 6. CDR3 amino acids: CASSQEGPGGDNEQFF. The CDR3 bases are TGCGCCAGCAGCCAAGAGGGTCCGGGAGGGGACAATGAGCAGTTCTTC.

The rearrangement joins TRBV25-1 to TRBJ1-1; 7 bases are shared with TRBD1. Germline-derived CDR1 and CDR2 are MGHDK and SYGVNS. Trimming took 6 bases from V and 7 from J; bases not matched to a gene: 5. The CDR3 runs 12 residues. CDR3 amino acids: CASRGTALEAFF. CDR3 nucleotide sequence: TGTGCCAGCAGAGGGACAGCACTTGAAGCTTTCTTT.

The V and J genes are TRBV4-3 and TRBJ2-1, with 15 positions matching TRBD2. The CDR3 sequence is 17 residues long. Germline V gene sequence: CDR1 LGHNA, CDR2 YSLEER. V shed 0 bases and J 9 bases; nucleotides not matched to a gene: 6. The CDR3 loop is CASSQEGTSGRSGEQFF. CDR3 nucleotide sequence: TGCGCCAGCAGCCAAGAAGGGACTAGCGGGAGGTCAGGTGAGCAGTTCTTC.

This chain connects TRBV4-3 to TRBJ2-1, with 9 bases aligning to TRBD1. From germline, CDR1 is LGHNA and CDR2 YSLEER. After removal of 1 base from V and 3 bases from J, the junction contained 7 bases not matched to a gene. The CDR3 is 17 residues long. The CDR3 bases are TGCGCCAGCAGCCAAGTAACCGGGACAGGGCTCTACAATGAGCAGTTCTTC. Protein sequence: CASSQVTGTGLYNEQFF.

This chain uses TRBV4-3 with TRBJ2-1; 12 bases fit TRBD2. The germline V gene has CDR1 LGHNA and CDR2 YSLEER. This CDR3 spans 20 amino acids. The V segment lost 5 bases and the J segment 0 bases; nucleotides outside the gene matches: 14. The CDR3 sequence: CASSWGRTSGDSSSYNEQFF. The DNA for the CDR3 is TGCGCCAGCAGCTGGGGTAGGACTAGCGGGGACTCTAGCTCCTACAATGAGCAGTTCTTC.

The chain couples TRBV9 to TRBJ2-3, with D unresolved. Trimming cost V 0 bases and J 3 bases, with 8 bases left between them. Germline V gene lookup returns CDR1 SGDLS and CDR2 YYNGEE. The CDR3 runs to 14 residues. CDR3 in amino acids: CASSVVIGTDTQYF. CDR3 sequence (DNA): TGTGCCAGCAGCGTAGTAATCGGGACAGATACGCAGTATTTT. The full variable domain, with the rest looked up from reference TRBV9 and TRBJ2-3, is DSGVTQTPKHLITATGQRVTLRCSPRSGDLSVYWYQQSLDQGLQFLIQYYNGEERAKGNILERFSAQQFPDLHSELNLSSLELGDSALYFCASSVVIGTDTQYFGPGTRLTVL.

The chain is built from TRBV5-4 and TRBJ2-7; 9 bases map to TRBD1. The CDR3 has 15 amino acids. J gave up 3 bases and V 4 bases, and 8 bases lay outside the gene matches. Per the germline V gene, CDR1 is SGHNT and CDR2 is YYREEE (reference sequence). CDR3 nucleotides: TGTGCCAGCAGCCCGGGGGTGGGACAGGGCTACGAGCAGTACTTC. It translates to CASSPGVGQGYEQYF.

The count of this clone is one. The chain combines TRBV30 with TRBJ2-5; D ambiguous. In germline, CDR1 is GTSNPN, CDR2 SVGIG (reference sequence). The CDR3 is 11 residues long. Trimming took 4 bases from V and 5 from J, leaving 8 bases between them. The CDR3 DNA follows: TGTGCCTGGACTAGAAGGGAGACCCAGTACTTC. This sequence encodes CAWTRRETQYF.

V and J are TRBV5-6 and TRBJ2-5; D ambiguous. Germline CDR1 reads SGHDT; CDR2 reads YYEEEE. V lost 4 bases and J lost 0, with 10 bases in between. The CDR3 runs 14 residues. The CDR3 protein is CASSGRVNQETQYF. In DNA form, the CDR3 reads TGTGCCAGCAGCGGCCGGGTAAACCAAGAGACCCAGTACTTC.

The rearrangement uses TRBV25-1 and TRBJ2-1; D is ambiguous. This CDR3 contains 12 residues. The germline V and J ends were trimmed by 4 bases and 13 bases, with 14 bases remaining between them. Germline CDR1 reads MGHDK; CDR2 reads SYGVNS. CDR3 DNA sequence: TGTGCCAGCAGTGTTCGTGGTGGCCCACAGTTCTTC. Translating it yields CASSVRGGPQFF.

CDR3 residues: CASSARTEPFYGYTF. As DNA, the CDR3 is TGTGCCAGCAGCGCCAGGACAGAACCCTTCTATGGCTACACCTTC. The V and J genes are TRBV9 and TRBJ1-2, with a weak D call TRBD1 (6 bases). There are 15 residues in the CDR3. V lost 3 bases and J 4 bases, leaving 16 bases between the germline ends. Germline V gene data show CDR1 as SGDLS and CDR2 as YYNGEE.

The chain carries TRBV5-8 and TRBJ1-2, with D possibly matching TRBD1 (5 bases). Germline V gene data show CDR1 as SGHTS and CDR2 as YDEGEE. This CDR3 contains 17 residues. Trimming pared 4 bases from V and 2 bases from J, leaving 21 bases between. CDR3 bases: TGTGCCAGCAGCCTGGGGCTTGTGTTGGGCAGGAACTATGGCTACACCTTC. Translation gives CASSLGLVLGRNYGYTF.

On this clone: One end of the junction is discordant with germline, which a read error may explain. The V gene is TRBV28, the J gene TRBJ2-7; 8 nucleotides agree with TRBD2. Germline V CDR1 and CDR2: MDHEN, SYDVKM. This CDR3 contains 11 residues. CDR3 DNA: TGTGCCAGCAGAGCCGGGGGGGCCTTCCAATTC. Amino acid sequence: CASRAGGAFQF.

The chain links TRBV14 to TRBJ1-2, with D perhaps TRBD1 (6 bases). V lost 3 bases to trimming and J lost 3 bases, with 14 bases between them. CDR1 is SGHDN and CDR2 is FVKESK in the germline V gene. CDR3 length equals 15 residues. In DNA, the CDR3 is TGTGCCAGCAGCCATTATTGGGGGCTCGACTATGGCTACACCTTC. Amino acids: CASSHYWGLDYGYTF.

This clone came up a few times. The genes are TRBV4-2 and TRBJ2-3; TRBD2 matches at 8 bases. Germline CDR1 is LGHNA and CDR2 is YNFKEQ. The V and J ends lost 1 base and 3 bases, in that order; junction bases with no gene match: 3. The CDR3 has 15 amino acids. The DNA of the CDR3 is TGTGCCAGCAGCCAAGCGGGGGGGCCTACAGATACGCAGTATTTT. Residues: CASSQAGGPTDTQYF.